The 10 T cell receptor beta chains reported below all come from one sample, sequenced in a study of OX40 agonist ivuxolimab in advanced cancers. Libraries were prepared by immunoSEQ multiplex PCR; TCRdb keeps only in-frame clonotypes and omits some of them. The sample contains 35,000 to 50,000 clones, 80% to 90% of which appear only once. Sequences were derived from CD4+ or CD8+ T cells sorted from blood, sampled in a trial of the OX40 agonist ivuxolimab. The receptors originated from an adult with an advanced solid tumor such as melanoma, head and neck, liver or kidney cancer.

J is TRBJ2-7 and V is TRBV5-1; TRBD2 matches 9 bases. This CDR3 contains 13 residues. CDR1 SGHRS and CDR2 YFSETQ come from the germline V gene. V trimming: 1 base; J trimming: 4 bases; junction bases outside the gene matches: 0. In DNA form, the CDR3 reads TGCGCCAGCAGCTTGCTAGCGGGGTACGAGCAGTACTTC. Translated, it gives CASSLLAGYEQYF. Drawing the rest from reference TRBV5-1 and TRBJ2-7, the complete variable domain is KAGVTQTPRYLIKTRGQQVTLSCSPISGHRSVSWYQQTPGQGLQFLFEYFSETQRNKGNFPGRFSGRQFSNSRSEMNVSTLELGDSALYLCASSLLAGYEQYFGPGTRLTVT.

The rearrangement links TRBV18 to TRBJ1-4; weak D call: TRBD1 (5 bases). The CDR3 runs to 15 residues. Germline V lookup: CDR1 KGHSH, CDR2 LQKENI. Trimming removed 4 bases from V and 0 bases from J, with 9 bases in between. The CDR3 loop reads CASSLGTATNEKLFF. CDR3 coding DNA: TGTGCCAGCTCACTCGGGACTGCAACTAATGAAAAACTGTTTTTT.

The genes are TRBV6-4 and TRBJ2-1, with D possibly being TRBD2 (6 bases). This CDR3 comprises 14 residues. Per the germline V gene, CDR1 is MRHNA and CDR2 is SNTAGT. The ends were cut back, 3 bases at V and 9 bases at J, with 15 bases in the middle. CDR3 DNA sequence: TGTGCCAGCAGTGAAGGGTGGGCGGGAAGTGAGCAGTTCTTC. As protein: CASSEGWAGSEQFF.

The gene calls are TRBV7-2 and TRBJ2-5; no reliable D call. With 5 bases removed from V and 5 bases from J, the gap between germline ends came to 9 bases. The CDR3 consists of 12 residues. Germline CDR1 and CDR2: SGHTA and FQGNSA. This chain's CDR3 is CASSPNRETQYF. The DNA of the CDR3 is TGTGCCAGCAGCCCGAACCGGGAGACCCAGTACTTC.

V and J are TRBV28 and TRBJ1-2; unclear D gene. The V gene lost 5 bases and the J gene lost 4 bases, with 17 bases spanning the gap. Germline CDR1 is MDHEN and CDR2 is SYDVKM. This CDR3 is built from 15 residues. The CDR3 coding sequence is TGTGCCAGCAGTCTCACACCGGTCTCTACCTATGGCTACACCTTC. Protein: CASSLTPVSTYGYTF.

The genes are TRBV6-1 and TRBJ2-1, with D tentatively TRBD2 (6 bases). Germline values: CDR1 MNHNS, CDR2 SASEGT. The CDR3 has 16 amino acids. V lost 4 bases and J 2 bases, leaving 15 bases between the germline ends. CDR3 in amino acids: CASSAPGAGPYNEQFF. Here the CDR3 DNA reads TGTGCCAGCAGTGCTCCTGGGGCGGGACCCTACAATGAGCAGTTCTTC.

This chain connects TRBV7-9 to TRBJ2-5, with unresolved D. CDR1 and CDR2 from the germline V gene are SEHNR and FQNEAQ (reference sequence). The V gene lost 5 bases and the J gene lost 5 bases, with 12 bases spanning the gap. The CDR3 has 13 amino acids. The chain's CDR3 is CASSPGPVETQYF. CDR3 bases: TGTGCCAGCAGCCCCGGACCGGTCGAGACCCAGTACTTC. Using reference TRBV7-9 and TRBJ2-5 for the parts outside the CDR3, the full variable domain is DTGVSQNPRHKITKRGQNVTFRCDPISEHNRLYWYRQTLGQGPEFLTYFQNEAQLEKSRLLSDRFSAERPKGSFSTLEIQRTEQGDSAMYLCASSPGPVETQYFGPGTRLLVL.

The chain links TRBV30 to TRBJ1-5, with a weak D call TRBD1 (6 bases). The V gene lost 3 bases and the J gene lost 7 bases, with 13 bases spanning the gap. CDR1 and CDR2 (germline): GTSNPN, SVGIG (reference sequence). The CDR3 consists of 13 residues. The CDR3 loop reads CAWRGGQGQPQHF. CDR3 nucleotides: TGTGCCTGGAGGGGGGGGCAGGGACAGCCCCAGCATTTT.

This clone was found once. This chain links TRBV21-1 with TRBJ2-7; TRBD2, the table's D call, lacks a check against the DNA. TRBV21-1 is assigned pseudogene status. CDR3 length: 17 residues. The CDR3 sequence is CASSNAPPGDSSYEQYF. As DNA, the CDR3 is TGTGCCAGCAGCAATGCCCCCCCCGGGGACTCCTCCTACGAGCAGTACTTC.

The V call is TRBV11-2, the J call TRBJ1-1, with D maybe TRBD1 (5 bases). This CDR3 has 15 residues. Germline assignment: CDR1 SGHAT and CDR2 FQNNGV. Trimming removed 3 bases from V and 7 bases from J, with 18 bases in between. The CDR3 reads CASSFSRGGAGEAFF. CDR3 bases: TGTGCCAGCAGCTTCTCCCGGGGAGGGGCCGGTGAAGCTTTCTTT.